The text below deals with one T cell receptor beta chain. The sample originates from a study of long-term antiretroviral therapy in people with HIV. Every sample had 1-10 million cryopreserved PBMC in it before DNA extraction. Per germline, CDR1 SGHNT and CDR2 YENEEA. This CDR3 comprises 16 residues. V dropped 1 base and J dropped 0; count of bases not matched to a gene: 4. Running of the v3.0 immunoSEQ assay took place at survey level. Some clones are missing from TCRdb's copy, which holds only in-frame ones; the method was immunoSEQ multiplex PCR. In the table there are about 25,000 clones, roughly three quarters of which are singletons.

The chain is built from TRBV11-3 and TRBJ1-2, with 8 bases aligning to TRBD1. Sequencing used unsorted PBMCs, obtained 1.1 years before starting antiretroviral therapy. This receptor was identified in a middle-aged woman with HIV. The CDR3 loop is CASSLAGTGPNYGYTF. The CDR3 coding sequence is TGTGCCAGCAGCTTAGCGGGGACAGGCCCTAACTATGGCTACACCTTC.